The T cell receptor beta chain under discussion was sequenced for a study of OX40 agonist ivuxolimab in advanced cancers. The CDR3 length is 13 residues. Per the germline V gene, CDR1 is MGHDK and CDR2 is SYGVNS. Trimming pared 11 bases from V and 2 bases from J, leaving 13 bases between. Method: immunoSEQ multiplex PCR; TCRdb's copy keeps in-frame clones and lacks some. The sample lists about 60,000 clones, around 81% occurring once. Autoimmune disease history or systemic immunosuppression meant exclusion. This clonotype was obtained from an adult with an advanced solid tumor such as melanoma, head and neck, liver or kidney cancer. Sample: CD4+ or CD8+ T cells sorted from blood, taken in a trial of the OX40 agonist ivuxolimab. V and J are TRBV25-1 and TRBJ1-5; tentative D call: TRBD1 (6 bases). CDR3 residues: CASGAGGNQPQHF. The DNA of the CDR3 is TGTGCCTCGGGGGCAGGCGGCAATCAGCCCCAGCATTTT.